Shown below are 24 T cell receptor beta chains from a single sample sequenced in a study of cytomegalovirus exposure and HLA in healthy donors. The PCR employed 60 Vbeta primers together with 13 Jbeta primers. The assay was immunoSEQ multiplex PCR, and TCRdb's table has in-frame clones only and misses some. The sample gives approximately 70,000 clones, about 78% of which show up once; 9.5% to 13% is in the top ten. The sequencing input was PBMCs. The receptors here all came from a woman aged 40 to 55 in good health and CMV-seropositive.

About this clone itself: Different DNA sequences within this sample yield the same CDR3. The rearrangement joins TRBV19 to TRBJ2-2; TRBD1 matches at 8 bases. The junction had 5 bases not matched to a gene; V was cut back by 8 bases and J by 3 bases. From germline, CDR1 is LNHDA and CDR2 SQIVND (reference sequence). The CDR3 totals 14 residues. DNA for the CDR3: TGTGCCAGTTCCACAGGGGGTTACACCGGGGAGCTGTTTTTT. Amino acids: CASSTGGYTGELFF.

This clone has only one observation. The rearrangement uses TRBV9 and TRBJ2-5; a possible D gene is TRBD2 (7 bases). This CDR3 spans 16 amino acids. Germline V CDR1 and CDR2: SGDLS, YYNGEE. V was pared by 4 bases and J by 2 bases, with 18 bases between. This chain's CDR3 is CASSPSGGARQETQYF. The CDR3 DNA is TGTGCCAGCAGCCCAAGTGGGGGGGCGCGGCAAGAGACCCAGTACTTC.

This chain uses TRBV15 with TRBJ1-5, with TRBD1 matching 9 bases. Germline values: CDR1 LNHNV, CDR2 YYDKDF (reference sequence). The CDR3 is 16 residues long. V lost 0 bases, J lost 10 bases, and 10 bases stayed unmatched. CDR3: CATSRDSGQGLYPQHF. The CDR3 DNA sequence: TGTGCCACCAGCAGAGATTCGGGACAGGGACTTTACCCCCAGCATTTT.

The chain couples TRBV2 to TRBJ1-5; 8 positions match TRBD1. Per germline, CDR1 SNHLY and CDR2 FYNNEI. The CDR3 runs to 15 residues. The V and J ends lost 3 bases and 4 bases, in that order; junction bases with no gene match: 5. The CDR3 is CASSEDRVRNQPQHF. The CDR3 DNA reads TGTGCCAGCAGTGAGGACAGGGTAAGGAATCAGCCCCAGCATTTT.

The chain combines TRBV2 with TRBJ2-7; TRBD1 agrees at 9 bases. This CDR3 is built from 13 residues. Germline V gives CDR1 SNHLY, CDR2 FYNNEI. V trimming: 3 bases; J trimming: 6 bases; junction bases outside the gene matches: 3. DNA of the CDR3: TGTGCCAGCAGTGACTCGGGACAGGGCGAGCAGTACTTC. As protein: CASSDSGQGEQYF.

This rearrangement joins TRBV30 to TRBJ1-1, with TRBD1 matching 8 bases. CDR3 length equals 14 residues. Germline V gene sequence: CDR1 GTSNPN, CDR2 SVGIG (reference sequence). The V gene end was trimmed by 2 bases and the J gene end by 6 bases; junction bases not matched to a gene: 8. CDR3 coding DNA: TGTGCCTGGAGTCCGGACAGGGTATACGCTGAAGCTTTCTTT. The encoded protein is CAWSPDRVYAEAFF.

The chain links TRBV28 to TRBJ1-2; TRBD1 matches 9 bases. The germline gives CDR1 MDHEN, CDR2 SYDVKM. Unmatched junction bases numbered 14, after V lost 2 bases and J lost 13 bases. The CDR3 is 15 amino acids. CDR3 protein: CASSLHTGGPRFGTF. DNA for the CDR3: TGTGCCAGCAGTTTACACACAGGGGGCCCTCGGTTCGGCACCTTC.

The chain couples TRBV5-6 to TRBJ2-7; D is undetermined. Trimming removed 2 bases from V and 4 bases from J, with 4 bases in between. CDR1 is SGHDT, CDR2 YYEEEE, per germline. The CDR3 contains 11 residues. The CDR3 nucleotides read TGTGCCAGCAGCTTAGCGTACGAGCAGTACTTC. Translation: CASSLAYEQYF.

The genes are TRBV9 and TRBJ1-4, with D hard to call. Germline V gene data show CDR1 as SGDLS and CDR2 as YYNGEE. The CDR3 contains 15 residues. V shed 5 bases and J shed 3 bases, with 14 bases lying between them. CDR3 region: CASSYDRGSNEKLFF. CDR3 sequence (DNA): TGTGCCAGCAGTTATGACCGGGGTTCTAATGAAAAACTGTTTTTT.

The CDR3 is CASSYELAGGGNIQYF. CDR3 nucleotide sequence: TGTGCCAGCAGTTACGAATTAGCGGGGGGTGGGAACATTCAGTACTTC. This chain uses TRBV6-6 with TRBJ2-4; 10 bases line up with TRBD2. V lost 2 bases, J lost 7 bases, and 8 bases stayed unmatched. This CDR3 comprises 16 residues. The germline CDR1 and CDR2 sequences are MNHNY and SVGAGI (reference sequence).

The V call is TRBV9, the J call TRBJ1-2; 10 positions agree with TRBD1. J gave up 4 bases and V 4 bases, and 7 bases lay outside the gene matches. Germline V gene data show CDR1 as SGDLS and CDR2 as YYNGEE. CDR3 length: 15 residues. The CDR3 reads CASSPDRGRVYGYTF. As DNA, the CDR3 is TGTGCCAGCAGCCCCGACAGGGGGCGGGTCTATGGCTACACCTTC.

The chain combines TRBV4-1 with TRBJ2-7, with a tentative D call TRBD2 (6 bases). The CDR3 spans 15 residues. V shed 0 bases and J shed 7 bases, with 16 bases lying between them. Per the germline V gene, CDR1 is MGHRA and CDR2 is YSYEKL. Here the CDR3 DNA reads TGCGCCAGCAGCCAAGAGGGCGGGGATTTACTAGAGCAGTACTTC. This translates into CASSQEGGDLLEQYF.

The chain joins TRBV2 to TRBJ1-4; possible D gene TRBD1, 5 bases. The CDR3 totals 15 residues. CDR1 is SNHLY and CDR2 is FYNNEI in the germline V gene. Trimming removed 3 bases at V and 8 bases at J, with 16 bases between. CDR3 in amino acids: CASSDPPGIGEKLFF. The CDR3 DNA reads TGTGCCAGCAGTGATCCCCCAGGGATCGGGGAAAAACTGTTTTTT.

This clone was seen more than once but under ten times. The chain uses TRBV6-1 and TRBJ2-5; the match to TRBD1 covers 9 bases. J gave up 1 base and V 6 bases, and 6 bases lay outside the gene matches. CDR3 length: 15 residues. Germline V CDR1 and CDR2: MNHNS, SASEGT. The CDR3 DNA follows: TGTGCCAGCAGATGGACAGGGGACTTCCAAGAGACCCAGTACTTC. It specifies CASRWTGDFQETQYF.

V usage is TRBV7-9 and J usage is TRBJ1-1; D not certain. Germline CDR1 SEHNR, CDR2 FQNEAQ (reference sequence). This CDR3 has 12 residues. V was clipped by 7 bases and J by 10 bases, with 16 bases between them. CDR3 DNA sequence: TGTGCCAGCACACCCGATGGGAGAATAGCTTTCTTT. This encodes CASTPDGRIAFF.

In this sample, this clone turned up once. CDR3 sequence: CASSFRQGATGELFF. The CDR3 nucleotides are TGTGCCAGCAGTTTCCGACAGGGGGCGACCGGGGAGCTGTTTTTT. The chain combines TRBV6-5 with TRBJ2-2; TRBD1 agrees at 10 bases. Germline V gives CDR1 MNHEY, CDR2 SVGAGI. J lost 5 bases, V lost 4 bases, and 4 bases had no gene match. The CDR3 sequence is 15 residues long.

The chain uses TRBV4-2 and TRBJ1-2; TRBD1 matches 8 bases. The ends lost 3 bases at V and 6 bases at J; junction bases unmatched: 9. Germline-derived CDR1 and CDR2 are LGHNA and YNFKEQ. The CDR3 is 15 amino acids. The CDR3 protein is CASSHSRGRFDGYTF. The CDR3 nucleotides read TGTGCCAGCAGCCATTCCAGGGGGCGTTTCGATGGCTACACCTTC.

V is TRBV11-3 and J is TRBJ2-3, with 9 bases matching TRBD2. The germline V gene encodes CDR1 SGHNT and CDR2 YENEEA. This CDR3 comprises 17 residues. V was clipped by 5 bases and J by 0 bases; unmatched bases: 9. For the CDR3, the DNA is TGTGCCAGCAGCCCCTCGGGACTAGCTGATAGCACAGATACGCAGTATTTT. Amino acids: CASSPSGLADSTDTQYF.

The chain joins TRBV11-2 to TRBJ1-3; 7 nucleotides align to TRBD1. There are 16 residues in the CDR3. CDR1 and CDR2 (germline): SGHAT, FQNNGV. Trimming took 5 bases from V and 0 from J; bases not matched to a gene: 7. CDR3 sequence reads: CASSPGQLLSGNTIYF. The CDR3 coding sequence is TGTGCCAGCAGCCCGGGACAGCTCCTCTCTGGAAACACCATATATTTT.

This clone was recorded once. The chain is built from TRBV7-2 and TRBJ1-3; D is unclear. The CDR3 covers 17 residues. The ends were cut back, 1 base at V and 0 bases at J, with 13 bases in the middle. Per the germline V gene, CDR1 is SGHTA and CDR2 is FQGNSA. CDR3 sequence (DNA): TGTGCCAGCAGCTTAGAAGCCCAAAGCATCTCTGGAAACACCATATATTTT. Its protein is CASSLEAQSISGNTIYF.

As DNA, the CDR3 is TGTGCCAGCAGTGAAGGGGGGCGAAACACCATATATTTT. This codes for CASSEGGRNTIYF. The J gene is TRBJ1-3, the V gene TRBV6-1, with D possibly TRBD1 on 6 matching bases. This CDR3 is 13 amino acids long. Germline lookup yields CDR1 MNHNS and CDR2 SASEGT. Between the trimmed V and J ends, which lost 1 base and 5 bases, there was a span of 6 bases.

The genes are TRBV6-5 and TRBJ1-6; D unclear. The CDR3 is made up of 15 amino acids. V was clipped by 2 bases and J by 7 bases, with 12 bases between them. The germline CDR1 and CDR2 sequences are MNHEY and SVGAGI. The CDR3 coding sequence is TGTGCCAGCAGTTACGTGTCAGGTCCAAATTCACCCCTCCACTTT. Its translation: CASSYVSGPNSPLHF.

Written as DNA, the CDR3 is TGTGCTAGTGGTTCCCTAGACAGGGGCGGTGCTAGGGAGACCCAGTACTTC. Its protein is CASGSLDRGGARETQYF. The V and J genes are TRBV12-5 and TRBJ2-5, with 8 nucleotides matching TRBD1. CDR1 and CDR2 from the germline V gene are LGHNT and FRNRAP. The CDR3 totals 17 residues. V was clipped by 4 bases and J by 5 bases; unmatched bases: 15.

This rearrangement joins TRBV4-2 to TRBJ2-3; 9 bases agree with TRBD2. Looked up from germline, CDR1 is LGHNA and CDR2 is YNFKEQ. This CDR3 is 16 amino acids long. V was pared by 1 base and J by 2 bases, with 4 bases of the junction left unmatched. DNA for the CDR3: TGTGCCAGCAGCCAAGGCGCTAGCGGGGCCACAGATACGCAGTATTTT. Amino acid sequence: CASSQGASGATDTQYF.